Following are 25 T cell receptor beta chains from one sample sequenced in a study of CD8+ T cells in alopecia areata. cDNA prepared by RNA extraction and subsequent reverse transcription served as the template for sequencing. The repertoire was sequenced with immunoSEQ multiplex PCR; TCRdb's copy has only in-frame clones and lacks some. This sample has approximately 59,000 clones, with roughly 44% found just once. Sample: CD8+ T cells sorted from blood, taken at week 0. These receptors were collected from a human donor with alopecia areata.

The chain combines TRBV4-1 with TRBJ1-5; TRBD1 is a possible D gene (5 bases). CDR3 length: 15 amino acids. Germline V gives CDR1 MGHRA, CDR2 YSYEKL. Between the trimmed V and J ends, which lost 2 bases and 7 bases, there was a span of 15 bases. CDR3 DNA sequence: TGCGCCAGCAGCCAAACCTTCGGGGGGGGACAGCCCCAGCATTTT. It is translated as CASSQTFGGGQPQHF.

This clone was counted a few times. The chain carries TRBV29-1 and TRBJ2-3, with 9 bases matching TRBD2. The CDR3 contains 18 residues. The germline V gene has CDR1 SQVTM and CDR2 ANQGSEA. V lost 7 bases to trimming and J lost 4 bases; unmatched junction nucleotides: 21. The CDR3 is CSAWALSDLAGAADTQYF. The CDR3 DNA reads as TGCAGCGCTTGGGCCCTGAGCGACTTAGCGGGAGCGGCAGATACGCAGTATTTT.

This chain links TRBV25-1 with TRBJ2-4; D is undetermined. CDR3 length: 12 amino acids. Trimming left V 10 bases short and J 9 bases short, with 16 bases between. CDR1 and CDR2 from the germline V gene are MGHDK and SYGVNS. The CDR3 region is CATASAYGIQYF. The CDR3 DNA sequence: TGTGCCACCGCCAGTGCTTATGGCATTCAGTACTTC.

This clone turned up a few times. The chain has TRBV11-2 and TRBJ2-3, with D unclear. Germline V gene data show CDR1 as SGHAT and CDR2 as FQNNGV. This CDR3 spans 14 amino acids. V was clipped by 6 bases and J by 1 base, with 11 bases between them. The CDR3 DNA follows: TGTGCCAGCAGTTTAATGACTGGCACAGATACGCAGTATTTT. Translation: CASSLMTGTDTQYF.

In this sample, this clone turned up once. DNA of the CDR3: TGTGCCAGCAGCCCGTGGACAGCGAACACTGAAGCTTTCTTT. It specifies CASSPWTANTEAFF. This chain joins TRBV7-2 and TRBJ1-1, with a tentative D call TRBD1 (6 bases). Germline V gives CDR1 SGHTA, CDR2 FQGNSA. Trimming pared 5 bases from V and 1 base from J, leaving 11 bases between. The CDR3 is 14 amino acids.

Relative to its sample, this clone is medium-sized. The CDR3 nucleotides are TGTGCCAGCAGTTTTGGGTACGAGCAGTACTTC. Translation: CASSFGYEQYF. The chain couples TRBV28 to TRBJ2-7; the D is unclear. The germline gives CDR1 MDHEN, CDR2 SYDVKM. V gave up 3 bases and J gave up 4 bases, with 4 bases separating them. This CDR3 contains 11 residues.

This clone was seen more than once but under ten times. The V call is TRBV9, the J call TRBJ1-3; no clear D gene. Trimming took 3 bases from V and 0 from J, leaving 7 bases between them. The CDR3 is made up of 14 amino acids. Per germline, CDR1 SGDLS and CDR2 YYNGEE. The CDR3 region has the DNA TGTGCCAGCAGCGGAGATTCCTCTGGAAACACCATATATTTT. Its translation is CASSGDSSGNTIYF.

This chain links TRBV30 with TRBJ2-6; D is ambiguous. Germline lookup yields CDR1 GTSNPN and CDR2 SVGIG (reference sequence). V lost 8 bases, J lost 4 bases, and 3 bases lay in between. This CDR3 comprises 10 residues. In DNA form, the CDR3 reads TGTGCCCGGGGGGCCAACGTCCTGACTTTC. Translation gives CARGANVLTF.

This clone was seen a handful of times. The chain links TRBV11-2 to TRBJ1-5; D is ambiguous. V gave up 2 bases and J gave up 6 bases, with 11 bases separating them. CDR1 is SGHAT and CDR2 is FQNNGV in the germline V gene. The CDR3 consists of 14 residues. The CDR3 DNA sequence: TGTGCCAGCAGCTTACTTGGCGGCAGTCAGCCCCAGCATTTT. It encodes CASSLLGGSQPQHF.

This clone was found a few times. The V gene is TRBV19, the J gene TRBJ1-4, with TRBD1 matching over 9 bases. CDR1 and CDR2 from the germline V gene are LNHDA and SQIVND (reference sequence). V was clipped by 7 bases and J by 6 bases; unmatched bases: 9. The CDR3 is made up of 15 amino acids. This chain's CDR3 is CASKIHRGRDEKLFF. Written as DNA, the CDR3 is TGTGCCAGTAAAATCCACAGGGGGCGAGATGAAAAACTGTTTTTT. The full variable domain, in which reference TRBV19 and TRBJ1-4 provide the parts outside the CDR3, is DGGITQSPKYLFRKEGQNVTLSCEQNLNHDAMYWYRQDPGQGLRLIYYSQIVNDFQKGDIAEGYSVSREKKESFPLTVTSAQKNPTAFYLCASKIHRGRDEKLFFGSGTQLSVL.

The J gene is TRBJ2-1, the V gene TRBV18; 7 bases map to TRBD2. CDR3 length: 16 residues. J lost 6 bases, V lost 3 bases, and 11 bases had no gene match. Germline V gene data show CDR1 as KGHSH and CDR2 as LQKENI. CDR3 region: CASSPLQREGTNEQFF. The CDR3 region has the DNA TGTGCCAGCTCACCCCTCCAGCGGGAAGGAACCAATGAGCAGTTCTTC.

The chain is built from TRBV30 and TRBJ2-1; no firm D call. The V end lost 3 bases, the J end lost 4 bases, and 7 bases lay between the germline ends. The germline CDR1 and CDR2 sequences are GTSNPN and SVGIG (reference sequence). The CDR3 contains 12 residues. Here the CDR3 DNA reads TGTGCCTGGAGCCCCCCGTACAATGAGCAGTTCTTC. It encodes CAWSPPYNEQFF.

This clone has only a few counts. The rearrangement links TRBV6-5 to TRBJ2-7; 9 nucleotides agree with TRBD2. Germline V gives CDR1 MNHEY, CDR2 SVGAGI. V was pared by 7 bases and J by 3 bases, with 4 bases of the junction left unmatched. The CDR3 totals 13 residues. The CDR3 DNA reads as TGTGCCAGCACTTCTAGCGGGGACTACGAGCAGTACTTC. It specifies CASTSSGDYEQYF.

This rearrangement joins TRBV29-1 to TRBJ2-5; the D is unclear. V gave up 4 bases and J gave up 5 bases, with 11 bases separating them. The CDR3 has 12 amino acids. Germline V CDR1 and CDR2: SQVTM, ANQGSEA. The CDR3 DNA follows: TGCAGCGTTGTTGAAGGGTTCGAGACCCAGTACTTC. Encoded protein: CSVVEGFETQYF. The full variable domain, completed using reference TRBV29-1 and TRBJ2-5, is SAVISQKPSRDICQRGTSLTIQCQVDSQVTMMFWYRQQPGQSLTLIATANQGSEATYESGFVIDKFPISRPNLTFSTLTVSNMSPEDSSIYLCSVVEGFETQYFGPGTRLLVL.

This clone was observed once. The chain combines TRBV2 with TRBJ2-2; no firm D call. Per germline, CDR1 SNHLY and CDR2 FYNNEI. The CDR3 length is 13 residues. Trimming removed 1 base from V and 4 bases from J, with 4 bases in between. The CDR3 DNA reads TGTGCCAGCAGTGAAGGGATCACCGGGGAGCTGTTTTTT. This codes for CASSEGITGELFF.

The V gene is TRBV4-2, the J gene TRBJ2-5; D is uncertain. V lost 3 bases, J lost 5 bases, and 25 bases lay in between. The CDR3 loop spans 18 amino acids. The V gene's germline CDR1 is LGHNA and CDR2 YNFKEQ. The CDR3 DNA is TGTGCCAGCAGCCAGGGCAGGATGGGAACGGATGCCGTGGAGACCCAGTACTTC. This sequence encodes CASSQGRMGTDAVETQYF.

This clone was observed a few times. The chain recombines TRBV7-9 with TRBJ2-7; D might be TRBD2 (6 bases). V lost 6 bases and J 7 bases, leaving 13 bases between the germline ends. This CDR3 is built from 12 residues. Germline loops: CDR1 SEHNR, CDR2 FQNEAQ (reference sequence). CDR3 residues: CASSWDSPEQYF. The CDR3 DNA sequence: TGTGCCAGCAGTTGGGACTCCCCTGAGCAGTACTTC. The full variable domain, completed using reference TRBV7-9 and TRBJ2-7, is DTGVSQNPRHKITKRGQNVTFRCDPISEHNRLYWYRQTLGQGPEFLTYFQNEAQLEKSRLLSDRFSAERPKGSFSTLEIQRTEQGDSAMYLCASSWDSPEQYFGPGTRLTVT.

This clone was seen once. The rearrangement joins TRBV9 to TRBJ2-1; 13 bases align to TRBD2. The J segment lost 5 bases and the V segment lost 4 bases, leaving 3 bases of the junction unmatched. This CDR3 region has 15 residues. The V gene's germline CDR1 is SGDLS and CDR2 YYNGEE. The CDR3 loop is CASSTSGRANNEQFF. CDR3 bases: TGTGCCAGCAGCACTAGCGGGAGGGCTAACAATGAGCAGTTCTTC.

Written as DNA, the CDR3 is TGTGCCAGCAGCGAGGCGGGGCTAGCGGATCAAGAGACCCAGTACTTC. Translated, it gives CASSEAGLADQETQYF. The chain combines TRBV9 with TRBJ2-5; 7 bases are shared with TRBD2. CDR3 size: 16 residues. CDR1 and CDR2 from the germline V gene are SGDLS and YYNGEE. With 3 bases clipped from V and 2 bases from J, the junction kept 10 bases outside the gene matches.

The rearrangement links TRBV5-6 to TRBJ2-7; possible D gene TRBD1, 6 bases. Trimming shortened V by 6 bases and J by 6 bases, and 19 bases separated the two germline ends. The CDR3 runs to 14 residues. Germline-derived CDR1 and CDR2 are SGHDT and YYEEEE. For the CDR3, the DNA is TGTGCCAGCAACCCCGGGGCAGGGGCTGCCGAGCAGTACTTC. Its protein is CASNPGAGAAEQYF.

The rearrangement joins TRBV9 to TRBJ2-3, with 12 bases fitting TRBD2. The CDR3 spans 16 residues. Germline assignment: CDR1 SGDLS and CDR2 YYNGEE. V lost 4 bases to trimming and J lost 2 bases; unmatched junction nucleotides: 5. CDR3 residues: CASSPGTSGLTDTQYF. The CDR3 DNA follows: TGTGCCAGCAGCCCCGGGACTAGCGGGCTCACAGATACGCAGTATTTT.

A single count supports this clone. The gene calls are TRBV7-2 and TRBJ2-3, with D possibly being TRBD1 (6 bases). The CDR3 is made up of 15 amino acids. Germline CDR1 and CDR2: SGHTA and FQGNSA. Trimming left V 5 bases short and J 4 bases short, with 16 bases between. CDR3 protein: CASSEGGFSADTQYF. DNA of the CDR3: TGTGCCAGCAGCGAAGGGGGATTCTCGGCAGATACGCAGTATTTT.

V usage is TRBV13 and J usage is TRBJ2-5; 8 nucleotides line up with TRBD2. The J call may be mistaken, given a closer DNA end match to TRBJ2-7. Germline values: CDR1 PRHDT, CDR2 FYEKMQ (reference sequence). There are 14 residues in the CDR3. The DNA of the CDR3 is TGTGCCAGCAGCTCCGCGGGGGGCCCCTACGAGCAGTACTTC. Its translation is CASSSAGGPYEQYF.

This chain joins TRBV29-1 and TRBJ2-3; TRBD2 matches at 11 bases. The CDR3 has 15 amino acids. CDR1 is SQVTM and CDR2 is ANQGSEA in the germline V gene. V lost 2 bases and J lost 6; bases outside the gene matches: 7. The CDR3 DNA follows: TGCAGCGTTGAATTAGCGGGAGGGCCCGGTGATACGCAGTATTTT. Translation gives CSVELAGGPGDTQYF.

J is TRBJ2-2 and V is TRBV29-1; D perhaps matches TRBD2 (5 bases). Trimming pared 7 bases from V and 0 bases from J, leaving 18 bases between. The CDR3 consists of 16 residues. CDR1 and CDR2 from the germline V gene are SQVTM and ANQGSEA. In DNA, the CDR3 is TGCAGCGCCCGGAATCGGTCCGGGGCGAACACCGGGGAGCTGTTTTTT. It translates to CSARNRSGANTGELFF.